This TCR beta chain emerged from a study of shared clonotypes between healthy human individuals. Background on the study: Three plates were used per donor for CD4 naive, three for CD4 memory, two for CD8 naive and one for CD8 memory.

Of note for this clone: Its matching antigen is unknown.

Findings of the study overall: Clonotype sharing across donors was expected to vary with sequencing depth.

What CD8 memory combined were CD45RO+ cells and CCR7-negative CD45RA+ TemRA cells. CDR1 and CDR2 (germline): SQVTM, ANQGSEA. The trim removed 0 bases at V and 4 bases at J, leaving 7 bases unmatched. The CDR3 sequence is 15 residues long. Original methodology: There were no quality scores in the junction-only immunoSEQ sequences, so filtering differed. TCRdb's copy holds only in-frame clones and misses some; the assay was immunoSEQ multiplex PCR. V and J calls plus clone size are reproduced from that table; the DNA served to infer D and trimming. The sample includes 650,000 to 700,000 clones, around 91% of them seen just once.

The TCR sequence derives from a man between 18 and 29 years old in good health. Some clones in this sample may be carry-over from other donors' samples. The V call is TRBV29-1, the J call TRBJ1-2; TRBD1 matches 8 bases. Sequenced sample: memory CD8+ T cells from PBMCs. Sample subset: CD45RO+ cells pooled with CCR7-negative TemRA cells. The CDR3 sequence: CSVEDDRGRAYGYTF. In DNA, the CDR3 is TGCAGCGTTGAAGATGACAGGGGACGAGCCTATGGCTACACCTTC. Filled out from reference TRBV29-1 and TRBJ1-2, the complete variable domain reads SAVISQKPSRDICQRGTSLTIQCQVDSQVTMMFWYRQQPGQSLTLIATANQGSEATYESGFVIDKFPISRPNLTFSTLTVSNMSPEDSSIYLCSVEDDRGRAYGYTFGSGTRLTVV.